The clone carrying this TCR beta chain was counted ten times or more. Researchers made TCR beta libraries by using iRepertoire HTBI primers and running Arm-PCR on CDR3 regions. Each CDR3 protein gets one entry after TCRdb re-called the multiplex PCR reads with MiXCR. The sample holds hundreds of thousands of distinct CDR3 sequences, 15% to 20% seen once. The data derive from a study of regulatory T cells in long-lasting Graves disease. The time point: newly diagnosed GD, antithyroid drugs for less than 3 months. The authors made the TCR library using RNA they extracted from PBMCs. J was trimmed by 6 bases and V by 5 bases; bases with no gene match: 6. The CDR3 runs 14 residues. This sample was also put to use in a study of T cells in Graves' hyperthyroidism and ophthalmopathy. That paper notes: Most clonotypes expanded in thyroid above 0.001 were likewise present in blood.

The TCR sequence derives from a woman in her forties or fifties with Graves disease. The chain joins TRBV12-3 or TRBV12-4 to TRBJ2-1, with 8 positions matching TRBD2. Material: peripheral blood mononuclear cells (PBMCs), obtained at new diagnosis, from a patient treated with antithyroid drugs. The CDR3 sequence: CASSLIAGTNEQFF. The DNA of the CDR3 is TGTGCCAGCAGTCTCATAGCGGGGACCAATGAGCAGTTCTTC.